The subject of this entry is one T cell receptor (beta chain). As yet, its antigen is unknown. The sample belongs to a study of cytomegalovirus exposure and HLA in healthy donors. On the study more broadly: Early on, a data release was issued that held some 91 million unique TCRs from HLA-typed donors.

Whole-study results and caveats: For most subjects, TCR beta sequences were reported to predict HLA-A and HLA-B alleles with accuracy. Later, TCR association rates were found to vary by HLA locus, highest for DRB1 and lowest for HLA-C.

A multiplex PCR was run with 60 Vbeta primers and 13 Jbeta primers. In the original workflow: An analysis that came later counted some 80 million unique TCR beta chains, around 10 million shared. Using immunoSEQ multiplex PCR, the repertoire was profiled, and TCRdb retains in-frame clones only, with some absent. That table supplies the V and J calls and clone size; D and trimming were determined from the DNA. The sample comprises fewer than 110,000 clones, about 75% of which are singletons, and about 10% rests with the top ten. CDR3 length equals 15 residues. Germline values: CDR1 SGHVS, CDR2 FQNEAQ. With 2 bases removed from V and 5 bases from J, the gap between germline ends came to 12 bases.

The sample consisted of PBMCs. The source is a man aged 45-65 years in good health and CMV-seronegative. V is TRBV7-8 and J is TRBJ2-2, with D maybe TRBD2 (6 bases). CDR3 DNA: TGTGCCAGCAGCTTAAGGAGGGTTGATACCGGGGAGCTGTTTTTT. This gives the protein CASSLRRVDTGELFF.